The 26 T cell receptor beta chains reported below all come from one sample, sequenced in a study of tumor-infiltrating lymphocytes in primary liver carcinoma. A primer matching the constant region was used to make TCR beta cDNA from approximately 0.45 ug of total RNA. Slightly modified ARM-PCR, run as three nested multiplex PCR rounds, produced the TCR beta libraries. TRBV1-TRBV30 forward primers paired with a C-beta reverse primer drove the first two PCR rounds, roughly 10 cycles each. TCRdb redid the calling of the multiplex PCR reads with MiXCR, one entry per CDR3 protein. This table holds about 210,000 distinct CDR3 sequences, about 85% found once. Scientists recovered RNA and DNA together from approximately 20-30 mg of unsorted bulk tissue. The specimen sequenced was tumor tissue from primary liver carcinoma. These receptors were collected from a man between 40 and 49 years old with primary liver carcinoma and hepatitis B virus infection.

Of note for this clonotype: Germline and junction disagree at one end, which may indicate a read error. This chain uses TRBV4-1 with TRBJ1-1; D is unresolved. Germline V gives CDR1 MGHRA, CDR2 YSYEKL. The CDR3 extends over 16 amino acids. This chain's CDR3 is CACSQDDKGRDTEAFF. In DNA form, the CDR3 reads TGCGCCTGCAGCCAAGATGACAAGGGAAGGGACACTGAAGCTTTCTTT.

The chain is built from TRBV7-3 and TRBJ2-2, with 7 bases lining up with TRBD2. Germline lookup yields CDR1 SGHTA and CDR2 FQGTGA. The length of the CDR3 is 14 residues. The J segment lost 5 bases and the V segment lost 2 bases, leaving 2 bases of the junction unmatched. The CDR3 loop is CASSLLGGTGELFF. The DNA for the CDR3 is TGTGCCAGCAGCTTATTGGGAGGGACCGGGGAGCTGTTTTTT.

The count of this clonotype is one. Lacking the conserved final phenylalanine or tryptophan, this CDR3 likely reflects a read error. This chain joins TRBV29-1 and TRBJ2-3; either TRBD1 or TRBD2 may supply D (5 bases each). From germline, CDR1 is SQVTM and CDR2 ANQGSEA. The V end lost 3 bases, the J end lost 10 bases, and 14 bases lay between the germline ends. The CDR3 spans 12 residues. This CDR3 is CSVDWGIDAQYL. The CDR3 DNA follows: TGCAGCGTTGACTGGGGGATTGATGCGCAGTATTTA.

This clonotype was detected once. One junction end disagrees with the germline gene, perhaps due to a read error. The genes are TRBV4-3 and TRBJ2-7; D might be TRBD2 (7 bases). The CDR3 covers 12 residues. CDR1 and CDR2 from the germline V gene are LGHNA and YSLEER. The CDR3: CASSKGGGEQNF. The DNA of the CDR3 is TGCGCCAGCAGCAAGGGAGGGGGAGAGCAAAACTTC.

The chain links TRBV21-1 to TRBJ1-5. TRBV21-1 is an annotated pseudogene. The CDR3 is 16 residues long. The CDR3 spells CASSNGPRDSNQPQHF. The CDR3 DNA sequence: TGTGCCAGCAGCAACGGGCCCCGGGACTCAAATCAGCCCCAGCATTTT.

As for this clonotype: The junction and the germline gene differ at one end; a read error may be behind it. The genes are TRBV5-1 and TRBJ2-5, with a possible D match to TRBD1 (6 bases). Germline V gene sequence: CDR1 SGHRS, CDR2 YFSETQ. This CDR3 comprises 16 residues. The CDR3 DNA follows: TGCGCCAGCAGCTTGCGGTCGAGGGGGTTCCAAGAGGCCCAGTACTTC. This encodes CASSLRSRGFQEAQYF.

This clonotype was counted a single time. Relative to the germline gene, one junction end is altered; a read error may explain this. V is TRBV11-3 and J is TRBJ2-7; 7 bases are a match to TRBD1. CDR3 length: 13 amino acids. Germline-derived CDR1 and CDR2 are SGHNT and YENEEA. The DNA for the CDR3 is TGTGTCAGCAGCGTGGGACAGTCCCATGAGCAGTACTTC. The encoded protein is CVSSVGQSHEQYF.

J is TRBJ2-4 and V is TRBV4-2, with 7 bases lining up with TRBD2. The CDR3 contains 16 residues. V lost 3 bases and J lost 4; bases outside the gene matches: 9. Germline V lookup: CDR1 LGHNA, CDR2 YNFKEQ. CDR3 loop: CASSQSQYGGKNIQYF. The CDR3 bases are TGTGCCAGCAGCCAGAGTCAGTACGGGGGGAAAAACATTCAGTACTTC.

As for this clonotype: One end of the junction is discordant with germline, which a read error may explain. The chain carries TRBV28 and TRBJ1-5; 10 bases agree with TRBD1. The germline V gene encodes CDR1 MDHEN and CDR2 SYDVKM. There are 15 residues in the CDR3. CDR3 nucleotide sequence: TGTGCCAGCAGTGACAGGACAGGGGGTTCCCAGCCCAAGCATTTT. Amino acid sequence: CASSDRTGGSQPKHF.

Comment on this clonotype: The conserved phenylalanine or tryptophan normally closing the CDR3 is absent here, so this likely arose from a read error. The V call is TRBV29-1, the J call TRBJ2-5; 8 bases align to TRBD1. From germline, CDR1 is SQVTM and CDR2 ANQGSEA. The CDR3 sequence is 14 residues long. The CDR3 spells CNVGNGQGRETQYS. Written as DNA, the CDR3 is TGCAACGTTGGCAACGGACAGGGCCGAGAGACCCAGTACTCC.

Remarks on this clonotype: Compared with germline, one end of the junction differs, possibly owing to a read error. The chain joins TRBV5-6 to TRBJ2-5, with D perhaps matching TRBD2 (5 bases). The germline CDR1 and CDR2 sequences are SGHDT and YYEEEE. The CDR3 extends over 14 amino acids. The CDR3 region is CAGSLEVSHETQYF. The CDR3 coding sequence is TGTGCCGGCAGCTTGGAGGTTAGCCATGAGACCCAGTACTTC.

This clonotype turned up a few times. This sequence joins TRBV20-1 and TRBJ2-1; no clear D. This CDR3 has 16 amino acids. Trimming shortened V by 6 bases and J by 6 bases, and 24 bases separated the two germline ends. The V gene's germline CDR1 is DFQATT and CDR2 SNEGSKA (reference sequence). The CDR3 DNA follows: TGCAGTGCCCTGAAACGGTCCGGACCAACCACCAATGAGCAGTTCTTC. It specifies CSALKRSGPTTNEQFF.

A remark on this clonotype: The CDR3 end shows no conserved phenylalanine or tryptophan, and so a read error is likely. The chain combines TRBV6-7 with TRBJ2-7; 7 nucleotides match TRBD2. TRBV6-7 is given ORF status, its function remaining uncertain. The CDR3 loop spans 16 amino acids. The CDR3 DNA reads TGTGCTAGCAGTAAGGACCCGCGGAGCGGGGCCTACGAGCAGTACTCC. Protein: CASSKDPRSGAYEQYS.

Of note for this clonotype: A read error may account for a junction end that differs from germline. The chain couples TRBV29-1 to TRBJ2-7, with TRBD1 matching over 9 bases. Germline V gives CDR1 SQVTM, CDR2 ANQGSEA. The CDR3 is made up of 15 amino acids. The DNA for the CDR3 is TGCAGCGTCTTTATTGGGACAGGGCCCCCCTACGAACAGTACTTC. Translated: CSVFIGTGPPYEQYF.

As for this clonotype: A read error may account for a junction end that differs from germline. The chain recombines TRBV29-1 with TRBJ2-3, with 7 bases lining up with TRBD1. The V gene's germline CDR1 is SQVTM and CDR2 ANQGSEA. The CDR3 covers 14 residues. The CDR3, as DNA: TGCAGCGTTCAACAGGGGACCCCCATAGATACGCAGTACTTT. Its translation: CSVQQGTPIDTQYF.

About this clonotype itself: Sequence at one end of the junction differs from germline and may be a read error. This rearrangement joins TRBV11-1 to TRBJ2-4; TRBD2 aligns across 7 bases. The CDR3 extends over 17 amino acids. Germline V gene lookup returns CDR1 SGHAT and CDR2 FQDESV (reference sequence). CDR3 sequence (DNA): TGTGTCAGTAGCTTTCCCGGGACTATCGGGACCAAAAACATTAAGTACTTC. Protein sequence: CVSSFPGTIGTKNIKYF.

In regard to this clonotype: Because the CDR3 is missing its conserved closing phenylalanine or tryptophan, this is likely a read error. The rearrangement links TRBV6-5 to TRBJ1-2; possibly TRBD1 for D (5 bases). Germline CDR1 reads MNHEY; CDR2 reads SVGAGI. The CDR3 loop spans 16 amino acids. The CDR3 bases are TGTGCCAACAGTCACAACAGGAGAGGTTCTAACTATAGCTACACCTTA. Translation: CANSHNRRGSNYSYTL.

This clonotype appeared once. The chain combines TRBV12-3 or TRBV12-4 with TRBJ1-1; TRBD1 agrees at 8 bases. The junction had 10 bases not matched to a gene; V was cut back by 3 bases and J by 7 bases. The CDR3 runs to 15 residues. CDR3 DNA: TGTGCCAGCAGTTTTCCCCCAGGGGGCAGCAATGAAGCTTTCTTT. Protein sequence: CASSFPPGGSNEAFF.

With respect to this clonotype: An end of the junction does not agree with germline; a read error may underlie this. The chain couples TRBV29-1 to TRBJ2-5; TRBD1 matches at 11 bases. The CDR3 length is 15 residues. Germline loops: CDR1 SQVTM, CDR2 ANQGSEA. This CDR3 is CIIEADRGRAETQYF. The CDR3 DNA reads TGCATCATTGAAGCGGACAGGGGGCGAGCAGAGACTCAGTACTTC. Using reference TRBV29-1 and TRBJ2-5 for the parts outside the CDR3, the full variable domain is SAVISQKPSRDICQRGTSLTIQCQVDSQVTMMFWYRQQPGQSLTLIATANQGSEATYESGFVIDKFPISRPNLTFSTLTVSNMSPEDSSIYLCIIEADRGRAETQYFGPGTRLLVL.

About this clonotype: The junction departs from the called germline gene at one end, perhaps through a read error. The chain combines TRBV11-2 with TRBJ2-3; D is perhaps TRBD2 (5 bases). Germline CDR1 reads SGHAT; CDR2 reads FQNNGV. This CDR3 spans 16 amino acids. CDR3 sequence reads: CASSLQAVASRDTQYF. The DNA of the CDR3 is TGTGCCAGCAGCTTACAAGCGGTAGCCAGCAGAGATACGCAGTATTTT.

Turning to this clonotype: One base away lies a much larger clone, so this may be a sequencing read error. The chain has TRBV7-9 and TRBJ2-7, with D unclear. The CDR3 sequence is 13 residues long. The germline V gene has CDR1 SEHNR and CDR2 FQNEAQ (reference sequence). V was clipped by 10 bases and J by 1 base, with 14 bases between them. The CDR3 region is CANGGFRSYEQYF. CDR3 nucleotide sequence: TGTGCCAACGGTGGTTTCAGGTCCTACGAGCAGTACTTC.

For this clonotype: One base away lies a much larger clone, so this may be a sequencing read error. This chain joins TRBV30 and TRBJ1-1, with no clear D. The CDR3 consists of 14 residues. Germline lookup yields CDR1 GTSNPN and CDR2 SVGIG (reference sequence). This CDR3 reads CTWSVWGVATEAFF. The CDR3 DNA follows: TGTACCTGGAGTGTATGGGGAGTTGCCACTGAAGCTTTCTTT.

On this clonotype: The final CDR3 position lacks the conserved phenylalanine or tryptophan, pointing to a likely read error. The chain couples TRBV19 to TRBJ1-6; D unresolved. This CDR3 is built from 13 residues. Looked up from germline, CDR1 is LNHDA and CDR2 is SQIVND (reference sequence). The V and J ends lost 8 bases and 4 bases respectively, with 9 bases between them. The CDR3, as DNA: TGTGCCAGTGGCGGGCCATATAATTCACCCCTCCACTTA. Translated, it gives CASGGPYNSPLHL.

The count of this clonotype is one. It may be a read error: a sequence one base away is much more abundant. The genes are TRBV30 and TRBJ1-1; D is unresolved. The CDR3 is 13 amino acids. In germline, CDR1 is GTSNPN, CDR2 SVGIG (reference sequence). V gave up 5 bases and J gave up 4 bases, with 14 bases separating them. In DNA form, the CDR3 reads TGTGCCTGGGTCCCCCGGGCCGCCACTGAAGCTTTCTTT. This codes for CAWVPRAATEAFF.

CDR3 sequence (DNA): TGTGCCAACACAAAGACTAGTGGGAGGAATGAGCAGTTCTTC. Encoded protein: CANTKTSGRNEQFF. The chain joins TRBV2 to TRBJ2-1, with D possibly being TRBD2 (6 bases). CDR1 is SNHLY, CDR2 FYNNEI, per germline. Trimming pared 10 bases from V and 7 bases from J, leaving 20 bases between. The CDR3 is 14 amino acids.

On this clonotype itself: At one end the junction does not follow the germline gene, possibly because of a read error. The rearrangement joins TRBV25-1 to TRBJ2-2; TRBD1 matches at 7 bases. The V gene's germline CDR1 is MGHDK and CDR2 SYGVNS. This CDR3 is 16 amino acids long. CDR3 bases: TGTGCCAGCAGTGAGAGTGGCAGGGGGATCACCGAGGAGCTGTTTTTT. This sequence encodes CASSESGRGITEELFF.